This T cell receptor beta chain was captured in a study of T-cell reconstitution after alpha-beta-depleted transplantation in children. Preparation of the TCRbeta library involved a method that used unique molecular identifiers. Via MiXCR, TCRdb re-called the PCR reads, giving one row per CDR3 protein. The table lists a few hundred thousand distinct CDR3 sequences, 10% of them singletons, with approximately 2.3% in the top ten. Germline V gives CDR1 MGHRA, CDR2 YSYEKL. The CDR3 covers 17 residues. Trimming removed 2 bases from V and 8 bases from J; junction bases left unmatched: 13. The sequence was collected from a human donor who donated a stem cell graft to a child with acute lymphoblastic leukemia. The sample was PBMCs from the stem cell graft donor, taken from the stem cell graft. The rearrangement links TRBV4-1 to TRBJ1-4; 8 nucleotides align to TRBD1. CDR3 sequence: CASSQTRTGTASEKLFF. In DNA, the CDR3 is TGCGCCAGCAGCCAAACGAGGACAGGGACAGCGTCGGAAAAACTGTTTTTT.